The present T cell receptor (beta chain) was sequenced within a study of T cell responses to AZD1222 COVID-19 vaccine. Study-level information: Pooling of second doses given at about 4 or about 12 weeks was done. Findings and caveats of the study: Baseline seropositivity occurred in only a handful of AZD1222 recipients. Spike-specific TCR depth and breadth grew after two AZD1222 doses. White British donors predominated, females outnumbered males, and clonal diversity was possibly underestimated.

The data were produced by immunoSEQ multiplex PCR, yet TCRdb's version contains in-frame clones alone and is incomplete. Among 100,000 to 150,000 clones listed, approximately 85% were seen once. Germline V gene data show CDR1 as SGHTA and CDR2 as FQGTGA. Trimming shortened V by 3 bases and J by 9 bases, and 12 bases separated the two germline ends. The CDR3 contains 13 residues. Turning to this clone: Its target is not known.

Specimen: peripheral blood, collected on day 0 of AZD1222 vaccination. This clonotype was sampled from an adult in good health. The chain uses TRBV7-3 and TRBJ2-1, with D perhaps matching TRBD2 (6 bases). The CDR3 bases are TGTGCCAGCAGCTTGCTAACCGGGGGTGAGCAGTTCTTC. Protein sequence: CASSLLTGGEQFF.